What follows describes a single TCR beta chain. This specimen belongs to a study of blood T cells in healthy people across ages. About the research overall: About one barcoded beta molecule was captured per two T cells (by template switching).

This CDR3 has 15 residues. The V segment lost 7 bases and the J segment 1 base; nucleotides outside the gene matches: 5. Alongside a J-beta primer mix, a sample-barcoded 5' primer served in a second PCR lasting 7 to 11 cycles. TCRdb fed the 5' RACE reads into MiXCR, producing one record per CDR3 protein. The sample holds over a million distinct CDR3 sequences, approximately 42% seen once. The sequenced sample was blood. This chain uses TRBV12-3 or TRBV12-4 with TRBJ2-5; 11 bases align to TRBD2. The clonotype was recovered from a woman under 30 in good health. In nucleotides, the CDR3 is TGTGCCAGCACCCCGGGGACTAGCGGCCAAGAGACCCAGTACTTC. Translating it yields CASTPGTSGQETQYF.